This T cell receptor (beta chain) appears in the sequencing data of a study of T-cell reconstitution after alpha-beta-depleted transplantation in children. A TCRbeta library incorporating unique molecular identifiers was prepared. TCRdb re-derived calls from the PCR reads in MiXCR, one entry per CDR3 protein. Of around 440,000 distinct CDR3 sequences in the sample, about 10% were seen once. Germline loops: CDR1 MGHRA, CDR2 YSYEKL. This CDR3 is built from 21 residues. V was clipped by 1 base and J by 11 bases, with 36 bases between them. The table lists this clonotype with many counts. The clonotype was recovered from a child aged 2 to 15 with inherited bone marrow failure, due to receive a stem cell transplant. This specimen was PBMCs, taken before TCRalphabeta/CD19-depleted stem cell transplant. V is TRBV4-1 and J is TRBJ2-4, with a weak D call TRBD1 (11 bases). CDR3 DNA sequence: TGCGCCAGCAGCCAAGGGGGACAGGGGGGCAGGCTAGCGGGAGTCCGGACGGTTCAGTACTTC. This sequence encodes CASSQGGQGGRLAGVRTVQYF.